The 25 T cell receptor beta chains below come from one sample, sequenced in a study of cytomegalovirus exposure and HLA in healthy donors. Assay: immunoSEQ multiplex PCR; the TCRdb copy retains only in-frame clones and omits some. The sample contains under 80,000 clones, around 90% of which appear only once. The sequencing sample was made of PBMCs. Source of these receptors: a woman between 18 and 29 years old in good health and CMV-seronegative.

The V gene is TRBV19, the J gene TRBJ2-5; 8 nucleotides agree with TRBD2. Germline values: CDR1 LNHDA, CDR2 SQIVND (reference sequence). Trimming cost V 10 bases and J 5 bases; bases outside gene matches: 12. The CDR3 length is 14 residues. The DNA for the CDR3 is TGTGCCACTCCGAGTAGCGGGACTCGGGAGACCCAGTACTTC. Its translation is CATPSSGTRETQYF.

The chain carries TRBV19 and TRBJ1-1, with 8 bases fitting TRBD1. After removal of 5 bases from V and 5 bases from J, the junction contained 10 bases not matched to a gene. The CDR3 totals 15 residues. Germline assignment: CDR1 LNHDA and CDR2 SQIVND (reference sequence). This chain's CDR3 is CASSFKFTGGTEAFF. In DNA form, the CDR3 reads TGTGCCAGTAGTTTCAAGTTTACAGGGGGTACTGAAGCTTTCTTT. Looking up the rest from reference TRBV19 and TRBJ1-1 gives the full variable domain: DGGITQSPKYLFRKEGQNVTLSCEQNLNHDAMYWYRQDPGQGLRLIYYSQIVNDFQKGDIAEGYSVSREKKESFPLTVTSAQKNPTAFYLCASSFKFTGGTEAFFGQGTRLTVV.

The genes are TRBV6-1 and TRBJ2-7, with TRBD2 identical over 15 bases. This CDR3 is built from 19 residues. The V segment lost 3 bases and the J segment 1 base; nucleotides outside the gene matches: 10. Germline CDR1 MNHNS, CDR2 SASEGT. The CDR3 nucleotides are TGTGCCAGCAGTGAGCCGGGACTAGCGGGAGGTTCCGATTCCTACGAGCAGTACTTC. Translation: CASSEPGLAGGSDSYEQYF.

The chain links TRBV7-2 to TRBJ2-3, with 7 bases matching TRBD1. Germline CDR1 reads SGHTA; CDR2 reads FQGNSA. V gave up 7 bases and J gave up 2 bases; unmatched junction bases: 6. This CDR3 is built from 14 residues. The CDR3 loop reads CASKDRAITDTQYF. CDR3 sequence (DNA): TGTGCCAGCAAAGACAGGGCCATCACAGATACGCAGTATTTT.

The chain joins TRBV5-4 to TRBJ1-2, with TRBD1 as a possible D gene (5 bases). The V gene's germline CDR1 is SGHNT and CDR2 YYREEE (reference sequence). Trimming pared 0 bases from V and 6 bases from J, leaving 9 bases between. The CDR3 sequence is 13 residues long. CDR3 amino acids: CASSLVSGNGYTF. As DNA, the CDR3 is TGTGCCAGCAGCTTGGTATCAGGGAATGGCTACACCTTC.

This clone was seen only once. This chain links TRBV5-1 with TRBJ2-1; possible D gene TRBD1, 6 bases. CDR1 is SGHRS, CDR2 YFSETQ, per germline. The CDR3 length is 15 residues. V was shortened by 1 base and J by 6 bases, with 14 bases between the two germline ends. CDR3 nucleotides: TGCGCCAGCAGCTTGCGGCAGGGGTTGGGCAATGAGCAGTTCTTC. Translating it yields CASSLRQGLGNEQFF.

The chain is built from TRBV18 and TRBJ1-6, with a tentative D call TRBD1 (6 bases). In germline, CDR1 is KGHSH, CDR2 LQKENI. Trimming stripped 2 bases from V and 2 bases from J, with 16 bases between. This CDR3 spans 18 amino acids. This CDR3 reads CASSPGGQFVAYNSPLHF. DNA of the CDR3: TGTGCCAGCTCACCAGGCGGACAGTTCGTCGCCTATAATTCACCCCTCCACTTT.

The V and J genes are TRBV18 and TRBJ2-6; 8 bases agree with TRBD1. Trimming cost V 5 bases and J 3 bases; bases outside gene matches: 3. The CDR3 spans 15 residues. Germline V gene sequence: CDR1 KGHSH, CDR2 LQKENI. The CDR3 sequence is CASSTGTGGANVLTF. The CDR3 DNA sequence: TGTGCCAGCTCAACGGGGACAGGTGGGGCCAACGTCCTGACTTTC.

The V call is TRBV7-2, the J call TRBJ1-1, with D possibly TRBD1 on 5 matching bases. V was cut by 1 base and J by 3 bases, with 12 bases left in between. CDR1 and CDR2 from the germline V gene are SGHTA and FQGNSA. This CDR3 spans 15 amino acids. Written as DNA, the CDR3 is TGTGCCAGCAGCTTAGTGTTTCAGGGTGACACTGAAGCTTTCTTT. It yields the protein CASSLVFQGDTEAFF.

The J gene is TRBJ2-5, the V gene TRBV30, with 10 positions matching TRBD1. Germline CDR1 and CDR2: GTSNPN and SVGIG (reference sequence). The CDR3 contains 16 residues. Trimming removed 5 bases from V and 7 bases from J; junction bases left unmatched: 16. The CDR3 is CAWGGKGQGLRGTQYF. The CDR3 coding sequence is TGTGCCTGGGGAGGGAAGGGACAGGGGCTAAGAGGGACCCAGTACTTC.

This rearrangement joins TRBV6-1 to TRBJ2-3; TRBD1 matches 9 bases. With V trimmed by 6 bases and J by 2 bases, 6 bases remained unmatched. The CDR3 has 15 amino acids. The germline V gene encodes CDR1 MNHNS and CDR2 SASEGT. The CDR3 region has the DNA TGTGCCAGCAGGAGGACAGGGGATGCCACAGATACGCAGTATTTT. Its protein product is CASRRTGDATDTQYF.

This clone came up a few times. V is TRBV4-2 and J is TRBJ2-7; TRBD2 matches at 9 bases. Germline CDR1 reads LGHNA; CDR2 reads YNFKEQ. The CDR3 runs to 15 residues. J was trimmed by 4 bases and V by 0 bases; bases with no gene match: 4. DNA for the CDR3: TGTGCCAGCAGCCAAGAAATTAGCGGGAGTTACGAGCAGTACTTC. Encoded protein: CASSQEISGSYEQYF.

V is TRBV11-2 and J is TRBJ1-2; 7 nucleotides match TRBD1. J lost 5 bases, V lost 0 bases, and 6 bases had no gene match. The CDR3 is made up of 15 amino acids. From germline, CDR1 is SGHAT and CDR2 FQNNGV. CDR3 sequence: CASSLERGREYGYTF. Here the CDR3 DNA reads TGTGCCAGCAGCTTAGAAAGGGGGCGAGAGTATGGCTACACCTTC.

The chain uses TRBV5-1 and TRBJ2-5; D is unclear. With 3 bases removed from V and 4 bases from J, the gap between germline ends came to 16 bases. The length of the CDR3 is 15 residues. Germline CDR1 SGHRS, CDR2 YFSETQ. The CDR3 DNA sequence: TGCGCCAGCAGCTCAGGTCCCGAACGACCAGAGACCCAGTACTTC. Translating it yields CASSSGPERPETQYF.

V is TRBV21-1 and J is TRBJ2-3; the tabulated D call, TRBD2, remains unverified against the DNA. TRBV21-1 is marked as a pseudogene. The CDR3 has 20 residues. The chain's CDR3 is CASSSSGTSGSYRVGDTQYF. CDR3 sequence (DNA): TGTGCCAGCAGCAGCTCCGGGACTAGCGGGAGTTATAGGGTCGGGGATACGCAGTATTTT.

The V and J genes are TRBV6-4 and TRBJ1-2; 8 bases agree with TRBD1. CDR1 MRHNA and CDR2 SNTAGT come from the germline V gene. J gave up 5 bases and V 6 bases, and 8 bases lay outside the gene matches. The CDR3 runs 14 residues. The CDR3 region has the DNA TGTGCCAGCAGCGACATTAGACAGGGGTATGGCTACACCTTC. Protein product: CASSDIRQGYGYTF.

The J gene is TRBJ2-5, the V gene TRBV27, with 10 bases aligning to TRBD2. Germline lookup yields CDR1 MNHEY and CDR2 SMNVEV (reference sequence). The CDR3 length is 18 residues. The ends lost 6 bases at V and 2 bases at J; junction bases unmatched: 15. The CDR3 nucleotides are TGTGCCAGCAGCCTAAGGGGTGGTAGCGGGAGGTATCAAGAGACCCAGTACTTC. Its protein product is CASSLRGGSGRYQETQYF.

The chain couples TRBV18 to TRBJ1-1, with D unclear. Germline V gives CDR1 KGHSH, CDR2 LQKENI. Trimming took off 10 bases at V and 0 bases at J, with 12 bases between the two ends. The CDR3 consists of 13 residues. CDR3 coding DNA: TGTGCCACGGGAGGAGCGGTGAACACTGAAGCTTTCTTT. As protein: CATGGAVNTEAFF.

In DNA, the CDR3 is TGTGCCAGCAGCCTAGGACAGTCTAGCACAGATACGCAGTATTTT. This sequence encodes CASSLGQSSTDTQYF. This sequence joins TRBV7-2 and TRBJ2-3, with D tentatively TRBD1 (6 bases). V lost 5 bases to trimming and J lost 0 bases, with 12 bases between them. Germline CDR1 SGHTA, CDR2 FQGNSA. The CDR3 consists of 15 residues.

Only one count was recorded for this clone. This chain connects TRBV27 to TRBJ1-2, with unresolved D. The CDR3 sequence is 14 residues long. V was trimmed by 2 bases and J by 4 bases, leaving 11 bases between them. Germline V gene lookup returns CDR1 MNHEY and CDR2 SMNVEV (reference sequence). The CDR3 coding sequence is TGTGCCAGCAGTTTAAACCGATACTCCTATGGCTACACCTTC. Its translation is CASSLNRYSYGYTF.

The gene calls are TRBV28 and TRBJ1-5; the D gene is possibly TRBD1 (6 bases). Trimming cost V 3 bases and J 2 bases, with 17 bases left between them. The CDR3 loop spans 17 amino acids. Germline assignment: CDR1 MDHEN and CDR2 SYDVKM. For the CDR3, the DNA is TGTGCCAGCAGTTTGGTCGGCTCGGCAGGGGGCAATCAGCCCCAGCATTTT. Amino acid sequence: CASSLVGSAGGNQPQHF.

This clone was recorded a few times. This sequence joins TRBV7-2 and TRBJ2-7; 12 nucleotides line up with TRBD2. With 5 bases clipped from V and 7 bases from J, the junction kept 9 bases outside the gene matches. Germline V CDR1 and CDR2: SGHTA, FQGNSA. CDR3 length equals 15 residues. CDR3 residues: CASSPYASGGGEQYF. Written as DNA, the CDR3 is TGTGCCAGCAGCCCATACGCTAGCGGGGGGGGAGAGCAGTACTTC. Full variable domain (remainder filled in from reference TRBV7-2 and TRBJ2-7): GAGVSQSPSNKVTEKGKDVELRCDPISGHTALYWYRQSLGQGLEFLIYFQGNSAPDKSGLPSDRFSAERTGGSVSTLTIQRTQQEDSAVYLCASSPYASGGGEQYFGPGTRLTVT.

The rearrangement links TRBV18 to TRBJ1-2, with D possibly TRBD1 on 6 matching bases. The ends were cut back, 2 bases at V and 7 bases at J, with 20 bases in the middle. The CDR3 consists of 16 residues. Looked up from germline, CDR1 is KGHSH and CDR2 is LQKENI. Here the CDR3 reads CASSPTSTPGVSGYTF. CDR3 coding DNA: TGTGCCAGCTCACCAACCTCCACTCCAGGGGTTTCTGGCTACACCTTC.

The chain employs TRBV29-1 and TRBJ2-1; 10 bases align to TRBD2. V trimming: 8 bases; J trimming: 4 bases; junction bases outside the gene matches: 8. The germline V gene has CDR1 SQVTM and CDR2 ANQGSEA. This CDR3 is built from 14 residues. The CDR3 is CSTTLAGFYNEQFF. The CDR3 bases are TGCAGCACAACACTAGCGGGGTTTTACAATGAGCAGTTCTTC.

The J gene is TRBJ1-5, the V gene TRBV19; possibly TRBD1 for D (6 bases). From germline, CDR1 is LNHDA and CDR2 SQIVND (reference sequence). The V end was cut by 1 base, the J end by 4 bases, with 14 bases between. CDR3 length: 16 amino acids. The CDR3 DNA reads as TGTGCCAGTAGTATAGTGGGGGGGCATGGGAATCAGCCCCAGCATTTT. Encoded protein: CASSIVGGHGNQPQHF.